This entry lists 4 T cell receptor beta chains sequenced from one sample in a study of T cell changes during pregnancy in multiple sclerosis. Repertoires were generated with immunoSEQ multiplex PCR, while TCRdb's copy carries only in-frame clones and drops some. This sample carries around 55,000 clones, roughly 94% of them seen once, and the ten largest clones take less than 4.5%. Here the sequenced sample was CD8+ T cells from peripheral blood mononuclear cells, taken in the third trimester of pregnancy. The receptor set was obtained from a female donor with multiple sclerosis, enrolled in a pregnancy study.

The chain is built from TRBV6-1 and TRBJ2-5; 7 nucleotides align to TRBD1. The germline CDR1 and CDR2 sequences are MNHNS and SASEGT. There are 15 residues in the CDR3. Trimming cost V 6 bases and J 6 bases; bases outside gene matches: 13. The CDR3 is CASSARDSRLQTQYF. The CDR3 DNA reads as TGTGCCAGCAGCGCCCGGGACAGCCGTCTCCAGACCCAGTACTTC.

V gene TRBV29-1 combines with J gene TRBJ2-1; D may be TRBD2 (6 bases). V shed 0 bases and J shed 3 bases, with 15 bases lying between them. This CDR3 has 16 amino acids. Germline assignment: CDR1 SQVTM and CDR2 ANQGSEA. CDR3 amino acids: CSVEDRGGAYYNEQFF. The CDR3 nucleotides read TGCAGCGTTGAAGATAGAGGAGGGGCGTACTACAATGAGCAGTTCTTC.

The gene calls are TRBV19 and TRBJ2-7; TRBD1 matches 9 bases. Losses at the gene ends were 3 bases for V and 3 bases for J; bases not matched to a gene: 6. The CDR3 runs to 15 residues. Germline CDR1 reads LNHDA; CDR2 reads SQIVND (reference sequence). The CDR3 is CASSIWTGEYYEQYF. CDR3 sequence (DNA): TGTGCCAGTAGTATCTGGACAGGGGAATACTACGAGCAGTACTTC.

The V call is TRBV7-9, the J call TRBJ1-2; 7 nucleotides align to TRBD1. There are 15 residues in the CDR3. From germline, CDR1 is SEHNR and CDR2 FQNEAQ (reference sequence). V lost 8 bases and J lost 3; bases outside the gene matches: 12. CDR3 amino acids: CASQANGQADYGYTF. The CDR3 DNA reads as TGTGCCAGCCAAGCCAACGGACAGGCGGACTATGGCTACACCTTC.